This TCR beta chain was identified in a study of OX40 agonist ivuxolimab in advanced cancers. Germline V gene lookup returns CDR1 MNHEY and CDR2 SMNVEV (reference sequence). This CDR3 spans 23 amino acids. Unmatched junction bases numbered 27, after V lost 5 bases and J lost 6 bases. Sequenced by immunoSEQ multiplex PCR; TCRdb stores in-frame clones only, minus some. The data show about 110,000 clones, with over 85% seen just once and about 0.25% held by the top ten. The clonotype comes from an adult with an advanced solid tumor such as melanoma, head and neck, liver or kidney cancer. The sequencing here drew on CD4+ or CD8+ T cells sorted from blood, taken in a trial of the OX40 agonist ivuxolimab. This rearrangement joins TRBV27 to TRBJ2-3, with 15 positions matching TRBD2. The CDR3: CASSRTSGGGPEGRIRTPDTQYF. The CDR3 DNA reads TGTGCCAGCAGTCGGACTAGCGGGGGGGGCCCCGAGGGCCGAATCAGGACACCTGATACGCAGTATTTT.